These 5 T cell receptor beta chains were sequenced from one sample in a study of cytomegalovirus exposure and HLA in healthy donors. Researchers ran the PCR with 60 Vbeta and 13 Jbeta primers. Here immunoSEQ multiplex PCR was the method, and the copy in TCRdb shows in-frame clones only, minus some. Its listing shows roughly 88,000 clones. Sequencing was done on a sample of PBMCs. Receptors originate from a man aged 45-65 years in good health and CMV-seropositive.

The chain employs TRBV18 and TRBJ1-3; the D gene is possibly TRBD1 (5 bases). The CDR3 totals 14 residues. Germline CDR1 is KGHSH and CDR2 is LQKENI. Trimming stripped 6 bases from V and 0 bases from J, with 9 bases between. The CDR3 protein is CASSQGGSGNTIYF. In DNA, the CDR3 is TGTGCCAGCTCTCAGGGCGGCTCTGGAAACACCATATATTTT. Looking up the rest from reference TRBV18 and TRBJ1-3 gives the full variable domain: NAGVMQNPRHLVRRRGQEARLRCSPMKGHSHVYWYRQLPEEGLKFMVYLQKENIIDESGMPKERFSAEFPKEGPSILRIQQVVRGDSAAYFCASSQGGSGNTIYFGEGSWLTVV.

The chain joins TRBV28 to TRBJ1-1; D possibly corresponds to TRBD1 (5 bases). Between the trimmed V and J ends, which lost 5 bases and 3 bases, there was a span of 22 bases. The CDR3 totals 17 residues. CDR1 MDHEN and CDR2 SYDVKM come from the germline V gene. CDR3 in DNA: TGTGCCAGCAGTATCGCTTTGGGGGGACCAATGCACACTGAAGCTTTCTTT. This encodes CASSIALGGPMHTEAFF.

The rearrangement uses TRBV7-9 and TRBJ1-5, with D possibly being TRBD1 (6 bases). The length of the CDR3 is 13 residues. CDR1 is SEHNR and CDR2 is FQNEAQ in the germline V gene (reference sequence). V dropped 5 bases and J dropped 4 bases, with 9 bases sitting between them. The CDR3 region has the DNA TGTGCCAGCAGCCGACAGGAAAATCAGCCCCAGCATTTT. Protein product: CASSRQENQPQHF.

The chain is built from TRBV5-1 and TRBJ2-7; 9 bases fit TRBD2. Germline V CDR1 and CDR2: SGHRS, YFSETQ. The CDR3 extends over 14 amino acids. The J segment lost 1 base and the V segment lost 4 bases, leaving 3 bases of the junction unmatched. CDR3 DNA: TGCGCCAGCAGCCCGACTAGCGGATCCTACGAGCAGTACTTC. It encodes CASSPTSGSYEQYF.

J is TRBJ2-5 and V is TRBV7-2; D gene unclear. In germline, CDR1 is SGHTA, CDR2 FQGNSA. This CDR3 is 13 amino acids long. Trimming pared 5 bases from V and 5 bases from J, leaving 12 bases between. DNA of the CDR3: TGTGCCAGCAGCCTCCCCCCCGGGGAGACCCAGTACTTC. As protein: CASSLPPGETQYF. Supplemented by reference TRBV7-2 and TRBJ2-5, the full variable domain reads GAGVSQSPSNKVTEKGKDVELRCDPISGHTALYWYRQSLGQGLEFLIYFQGNSAPDKSGLPSDRFSAERTGGSVSTLTIQRTQQEDSAVYLCASSLPPGETQYFGPGTRLLVL.